Listed below are T cell receptor beta chains from one sample, sequenced in a study of blood T cells in healthy people across ages. TCRdb analysed the 5' RACE reads with MiXCR anew, one entry per CDR3 protein. The repertoire holds under 2,000,000 distinct CDR3 sequences, roughly 52% seen once, with less than 2.5% in the top ten. The specimen was blood. These receptors came from a woman aged 40 to 50 in good health. Both conserved end residues are part of each CDR3. The order of the fields is V gene, clone size, D gene, J gene, CDR3 DNA, CDR3 protein. A D gene is named only where the DNA matches it firmly. Part of the rows lack a size; the others show once, few, many or a class for expanded clones.

V: TRBV7-2; size: few; D: TRBD2; J: TRBJ2-4; DNA: TGTGCCAGCAGCTCCGGGAGGGCCAAAAACACTCAGTACTTC; CDR3: CASSSGRAKNTQYF
V: TRBV10-3; size: NA; D: TRBD2; J: TRBJ2-5; DNA: TGTGCCATCAGAGCGGGAGGGACTAGCAGAGAGACCCAGTACTTC; CDR3: CAIRAGGTSRETQYF
V: TRBV4-2; size: few; D: NA; J: TRBJ2-6; DNA: TGTGCCAGCAGCCGGTACTCGGGGGTCCTCTCTGGGGCCAACGTCCTGACTTTC; CDR3: CASSRYSGVLSGANVLTF
V: TRBV27; size: NA; D: NA; J: TRBJ1-2; DNA: TGTGCCAGCAGTCGGGACGGATTAAACTATGGCAACACCTTC; CDR3: CASSRDGLNYGNTF
V: TRBV15; size: few; D: NA; J: TRBJ2-7; DNA: TGTGCCACCAGCAGAGGACAGTTCTCCTACGAGCAGTACTTC; CDR3: CATSRGQFSYEQYF
V: TRBV5-1; size: NA; D: TRBD1; J: TRBJ1-6; DNA: TGCGCCAGCAGCATATGGACAGGGGAATCACCCCTCCACTTT; CDR3: CASSIWTGESPLHF
V: TRBV24-1; size: NA; D: NA; J: TRBJ2-5; DNA: TGTGCCACCAGTGCAGACGGGACATCCTCTAAGACCCAGTACTTC; CDR3: CATSADGTSSKTQYF
V: TRBV20-1; size: NA; D: NA; J: TRBJ1-5; DNA: TGCAGTGCCGATGTGGGTAGCAATCAGCCCCAGCATTTT; CDR3: CSADVGSNQPQHF
V: TRBV5-1; size: many; D: NA; J: TRBJ2-7; DNA: TGCGCCAGCAGCTTGGTCAGGGGCGGCTACGAGCAGTACTTC; CDR3: CASSLVRGGYEQYF
V: TRBV7-9; size: NA; D: NA; J: TRBJ1-1; DNA: TGTGCCAGCAGCTTAGCGCTGCGGGGCAGGGACACTGAAGCTTTCTTT; CDR3: CASSLALRGRDTEAFF
V: TRBV5-5; size: once; D: NA; J: TRBJ2-5; DNA: TGTGCCAGCAGCCTCCTTGAGGAGTCGGAGACCCAGTACTTC; CDR3: CASSLLEESETQYF
V: TRBV7-2; size: many; D: TRBD2; J: TRBJ2-7; DNA: TGTGCCAGCAGCTCAACTGGGACTAGTTTCTTTACCGTGCAGTACTTC; CDR3: CASSSTGTSFFTVQYF
V: TRBV24-1; size: few; D: TRBD1; J: TRBJ2-1; DNA: TGTGCCACCAAGACGACAGGGGGAAACAATGAGCAGTTCTTC; CDR3: CATKTTGGNNEQFF
V: TRBV7-9; size: few; D: NA; J: TRBJ2-7; DNA: TGTGCCAGCAGCGCCCCCCTGGGCGGGGAGCCTTACAATGAGCAGTACTTC; CDR3: CASSAPLGGEPYNEQYF
V: TRBV28; size: NA; D: NA; J: TRBJ2-7; DNA: TGTGCCCACGGGGCCGACTCCTACGAGCAGTACTTC; CDR3: CAHGADSYEQYF
V: TRBV7-2; size: few; D: TRBD1; J: TRBJ2-7; DNA: TGTGCCAGCAGCTTAGACAGGGGGCAATACGAGCAGTACTTC; CDR3: CASSLDRGQYEQYF
V: TRBV29-1; size: few; D: NA; J: TRBJ2-1; DNA: TGCAGCGTTGAAGGGACAGTCTCTTACAATGAGCAGTTCTTC; CDR3: CSVEGTVSYNEQFF
V: TRBV28; size: few; D: TRBD1; J: TRBJ2-7; DNA: TGTGCCAGCAAGTCGACAGGGTTCCCCTACGAGCAGTACTTC; CDR3: CASKSTGFPYEQYF
V: TRBV4-3; size: NA; D: NA; J: TRBJ1-1; DNA: TGCGCCAGCAGCCACGACACAGGAGGCACTGAAGCTTTCTTT; CDR3: CASSHDTGGTEAFF
V: TRBV7-2; size: few; D: NA; J: TRBJ2-5; DNA: TGTGCCAGCAGCGCCGGGACACCTCAAGAGACCCAGTACTTC; CDR3: CASSAGTPQETQYF
V: TRBV7-2; size: many; D: TRBD1; J: TRBJ2-7; DNA: TGTGCCAGCAGCTTAGGGGACAGGGGAGGAGGGCAGTACTTC; CDR3: CASSLGDRGGGQYF
V: TRBV15; size: NA; D: NA; J: TRBJ2-7; DNA: TGTGCCACCAGCACCCACCGGGGCTACGAGCAGTACTTC; CDR3: CATSTHRGYEQYF
V: TRBV6-5; size: few; D: NA; J: TRBJ2-7; DNA: TGTGCCAGCAGTTACGACAACTACGAGCAGTACTTC; CDR3: CASSYDNYEQYF
V: TRBV9; size: NA; D: NA; J: TRBJ2-4; DNA: TGTGCCAGCAGCGTGGATATAGCTAAAAACATTCAGTACTTC; CDR3: CASSVDIAKNIQYF
V: TRBV7-2; size: few; D: NA; J: TRBJ2-5; DNA: TGTGCCAGCAGCTTAGCGGCCACGCCGGGACTTAAAGAGACCCAGTACTTC; CDR3: CASSLAATPGLKETQYF
V: TRBV6-5; size: few; D: TRBD2; J: TRBJ2-5; DNA: TGTGCCAGCAGTTACTCCGGGACTAGCGGTAAAGAGACCCAGTACTTC; CDR3: CASSYSGTSGKETQYF
V: TRBV10-3; size: NA; D: TRBD2; J: TRBJ2-1; DNA: TGTGCCATCAGTGAGTCCTGGAGCGGGGGGAGCTCCTACAATGAGCAGTTCTTC; CDR3: CAISESWSGGSSYNEQFF
V: TRBV5-6; size: many; D: NA; J: TRBJ2-1; DNA: TGTGCCAGCAGCCGGAGACGTCACTCCTACAATGAGCAGTTCTTC; CDR3: CASSRRRHSYNEQFF
V: TRBV28; size: NA; D: TRBD1; J: TRBJ2-7; DNA: TGTGCCAGCACCTTCGGGACAGCTTACAATGAGCAGTACTTC; CDR3: CASTFGTAYNEQYF
V: TRBV21-1; size: NA; D: NA; J: TRBJ2-5; DNA: TGTGCCAGCGGGGGCCGGGACACTAAAGAGACCCAGTACTTC; CDR3: CASGGRDTKETQYF
V: TRBV29-1; size: many; D: TRBD1; J: TRBJ2-1; DNA: TGCAGCTCTACAGGGGCCAGCTCCTACAATGAGCAGTTCTTC; CDR3: CSSTGASSYNEQFF
V: TRBV29-1; size: NA; D: NA; J: TRBJ1-2; DNA: TGCAGCGTTGAAGTGGCGTCTTCTTCAAACGATGGCTACACCTTC; CDR3: CSVEVASSSNDGYTF
V: TRBV28; size: few; D: TRBD1; J: TRBJ2-5; DNA: TGTGCCAGCAGTCTGCAGGGGGTAGGACGAGAGACCCAGTACTTC; CDR3: CASSLQGVGRETQYF
V: TRBV27; size: NA; D: TRBD1; J: TRBJ1-2; DNA: TGTGCCAGCAGTTGGACAGGGGCGGGCTATGGCTACACCTTC; CDR3: CASSWTGAGYGYTF
V: TRBV12-3/TRBV12-4; size: NA; D: NA; J: TRBJ2-1; DNA: TGTGCCAGCAGCCCCGCGGGGCAGAGGCCCAATGAGCAGTTCTTC; CDR3: CASSPAGQRPNEQFF
V: TRBV12-3/TRBV12-4; size: NA; D: NA; J: TRBJ1-5; DNA: TGTGCCAGCAGTAGAGACCAACTCGGGGCTTGGCCCCAGCATTTT; CDR3: CASSRDQLGAWPQHF
V: TRBV7-2; size: many; D: NA; J: TRBJ2-7; DNA: TGTGCCAGCAGCTCGAGGACGGGCGGGTACGAGCAGTACTTC; CDR3: CASSSRTGGYEQYF
V: TRBV6-5; size: NA; D: NA; J: TRBJ1-1; DNA: TGTGCCAGCGCCTCCATGGGCTACACTGAAGCTTTCTTT; CDR3: CASASMGYTEAFF
V: TRBV29-1; size: few; D: NA; J: TRBJ2-1; DNA: TGCAGCGTTGAAGGGAAAAACTACAATGAGCAGTTCTTC; CDR3: CSVEGKNYNEQFF
V: TRBV6-5; size: NA; D: TRBD1; J: TRBJ2-3; DNA: TGTGCCAGCCGCGGGACAGGGTCTTCAGATACGCAGTATTTT; CDR3: CASRGTGSSDTQYF
V: TRBV29-1; size: once; D: NA; J: TRBJ2-5; DNA: TGCAGCGTTGAAGAGGCAGGAACGGGGATCAATGAGCAGTACTTC; CDR3: CSVEEAGTGINEQYF
V: TRBV6-5; size: few; D: NA; J: TRBJ2-1; DNA: TGTGCCAGCAGTTACTCGGGGAACTACGATGAGCAGTTCTTC; CDR3: CASSYSGNYDEQFF
V: TRBV7-9; size: few; D: NA; J: TRBJ1-1; DNA: TGTGCCAGCAGCCCCAGTGTGTCCGGGGACACTGAAGCTTTCTTT; CDR3: CASSPSVSGDTEAFF
V: TRBV13; size: NA; D: TRBD2; J: TRBJ2-1; DNA: TGTGCCAGCAGCTTAGCGGGACTAGCGGGGAGAAGTAGCTCCTACAATGAGCAGTTCTTC; CDR3: CASSLAGLAGRSSSYNEQFF
V: TRBV7-3; size: few; D: NA; J: TRBJ2-1; DNA: TGTGCCAGCAGCTTACGGGGGACAGAGTACAATGAGCAGTTCTTC; CDR3: CASSLRGTEYNEQFF
V: TRBV4-1; size: NA; D: TRBD2; J: TRBJ2-1; DNA: TGCGCCAGCAACCATCTTAGCGGGGGGGAATACAATGAGCAGTTCTTC; CDR3: CASNHLSGGEYNEQFF
V: TRBV28; size: NA; D: NA; J: TRBJ2-3; DNA: TGTGCCAGTGACCACCGAAACCCGGCTACCAAGCCCCGGGACAAGGGTCCAGATACGCAGTATTTT; CDR3: CASDHRNPATKPRDKGPDTQYF
V: TRBV12-3/TRBV12-4; size: few; D: NA; J: TRBJ2-3; DNA: TGTGCCAGCAGTTTGCGGCAGGGGAAAGGAACTAGCACAGATACGCAGTATTTT; CDR3: CASSLRQGKGTSTDTQYF
V: TRBV2; size: few; D: NA; J: TRBJ2-5; DNA: TGTGCCAGCACCTCCGCGGAGACCCAGTACTTC; CDR3: CASTSAETQYF
V: TRBV13; size: few; D: NA; J: TRBJ2-1; DNA: TGTGCCAGCAGCCCATCGGATGGGCCGAGCTCCTACAATGAGCAGTTCTTC; CDR3: CASSPSDGPSSYNEQFF
V: TRBV25-1; size: NA; D: NA; J: TRBJ2-3; DNA: TGTGCCAGCAGACAGGGGACTAGCACAGATACGCAGTATTTT; CDR3: CASRQGTSTDTQYF
V: TRBV28; size: few; D: NA; J: TRBJ2-1; DNA: TGTGCCAGCACGGCGGGGTACTCCTACAATGAGCAGTTCTTC; CDR3: CASTAGYSYNEQFF
V: TRBV6-2/TRBV6-3; size: NA; D: TRBD1; J: TRBJ2-5; DNA: TGTGCCAGCAGTTACTCCGGGCAGGGGGCCTCGGAGACCCAGTACTTC; CDR3: CASSYSGQGASETQYF
V: TRBV7-9; size: few; D: TRBD2; J: TRBJ2-7; DNA: TGTGCCAGCAGCCGCCAATCCGGACTAGCGCCCTACGAGCAGTACTTC; CDR3: CASSRQSGLAPYEQYF